Detailed here is one TCR beta chain. Its antigen is undetermined. The V and J ends lost 6 bases and 1 base respectively, with 6 bases between them. The CDR3 is 12 amino acids. The data were obtained in a study of T-cell memory formation after mild COVID-19. Study background: There were largely donor-specific TCR clusters.

Study-level findings and limits: Clones that shrank (day 15 to 85) were balanced CD4/CD8, whereas later expanders leaned CD4+.

A single record per CDR3 protein comes from TCRdb applying MiXCR to the 5' RACE reads. This sample has about 250,000 distinct CDR3 sequences, with 18% found just once. The TCR originated in a man between 18 and 35 years old who had mild COVID-19 (a few samples of this study predate the infection). Cell type and time point are not known. This chain connects TRBV12-3 or TRBV12-4 to TRBJ1-1; the D is unclear. The specimen was PBMCs or a T cell subset sorted from them (not recorded which). The CDR3 loop reads CASRGPNTEAFF. The DNA of the CDR3 is TGTGCCAGCAGGGGCCCGAACACTGAAGCTTTCTTT.